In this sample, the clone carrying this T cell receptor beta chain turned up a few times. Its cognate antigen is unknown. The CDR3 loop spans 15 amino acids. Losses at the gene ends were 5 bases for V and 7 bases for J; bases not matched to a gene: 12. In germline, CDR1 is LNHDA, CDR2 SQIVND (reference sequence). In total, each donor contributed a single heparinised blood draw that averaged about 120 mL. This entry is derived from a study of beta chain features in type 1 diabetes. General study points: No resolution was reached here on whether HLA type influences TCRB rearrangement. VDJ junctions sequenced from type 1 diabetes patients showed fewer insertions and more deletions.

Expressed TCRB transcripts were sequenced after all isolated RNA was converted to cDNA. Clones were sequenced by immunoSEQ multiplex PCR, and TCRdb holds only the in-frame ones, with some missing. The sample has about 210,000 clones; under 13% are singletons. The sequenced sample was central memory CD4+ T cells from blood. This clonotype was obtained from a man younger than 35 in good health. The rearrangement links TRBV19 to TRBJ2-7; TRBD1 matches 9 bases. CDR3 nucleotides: TGTGCCAGTAGTTCCGGGACAGGGACCCTCCCTGAGCAGTACTTC. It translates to CASSSGTGTLPEQYF.